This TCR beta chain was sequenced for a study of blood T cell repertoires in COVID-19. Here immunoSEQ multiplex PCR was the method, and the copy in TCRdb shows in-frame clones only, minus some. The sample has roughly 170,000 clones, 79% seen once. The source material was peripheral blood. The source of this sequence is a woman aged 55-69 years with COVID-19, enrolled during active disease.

The CDR3 DNA is TGTGCCACCAGCAGTCAGATGGCATACAATGAGCAGTTCTTC. It yields the protein CATSSQMAYNEQFF. This chain links TRBV15 with TRBJ2-1, with D unresolved. The CDR3 totals 14 residues. CDR1 is LNHNV and CDR2 is YYDKDF in the germline V gene (reference sequence). Trimming stripped 3 bases from V and 4 bases from J, with 10 bases between.